The rows below give T cell receptor beta chains drawn from one sample of a study of CXCR3-negative and CXCR3-positive naive CD8 T cells. For each CDR3 protein, TCRdb gives one entry from its re-call of the 5' RACE reads, without DNA. In total, the table holds 70,000 to 95,000 distinct CDR3 sequences. The sample was naive CXCR3- CD8+ T cells from blood. Receptor source: a human donor in good health. Some clones in this sample may be carry-over from other donors' samples. The CDR3 runs from the conserved cysteine through the conserved F or W.

TRBJ1-1,TRBV6-2/TRBV6-3,CASREQGAVLWNTEAFF
TRBJ1-5,TRBV28,CASSFRGTRTPGHF
TRBJ2-7,TRBV5-5,CASSHHGILGILKQYF
TRBJ2-2,TRBV20-1,CSVREPNTGELFF
TRBJ2-7,TRBV7-9,CASSQVRDPRNEQYF
TRBJ2-7,TRBV3-1,CASSPSTSGNYEQYF
TRBJ1-1,TRBV7-9,CASIKGGQRSTEAFF
TRBJ2-1,TRBV7-9,CASNLLDGDLIYKGQFF
TRBJ2-5,TRBV9,CASSGYSDRGSETQYF
TRBJ1-5,TRBV5-1,CASSLQGNSNQPQHF
TRBJ2-7,TRBV20-1,CSASLTGGYEQYF
TRBJ2-6,TRBV7-2,CASSRRDSGANVLTF
TRBJ1-2,TRBV29-1,CSVRDTWGYTF
TRBJ2-3,TRBV14,CASSPGSTDTQYF
TRBJ1-1,TRBV14,CASSPAGRASTEAFF
TRBJ2-3,TRBV20-1,CSVTGEQANTDTQYF
TRBJ2-5,TRBV29-1,CSAQTGEETQYF
TRBJ2-7,TRBV29-1,CSVDGGDFYEQYF
TRBJ1-5,TRBV10-3,CAISDVQGNQPQHF
TRBJ2-1,TRBV7-7,CASSLTASSYNEQFF
TRBJ2-1,TRBV30,CAWRRTGGAYNEQFF
TRBJ2-5,TRBV4-1,CASSQDLGGGETQYF
TRBJ2-3,TRBV3-1,CASSQEYGGTFGTDTQYF
TRBJ2-7,TRBV5-1,CASSLLAEEYYEQYF
TRBJ1-1,TRBV24-1,CATSNTVGTEAFF
TRBJ2-2,TRBV4-2,CASSQEYGLNTGELFF
TRBJ2-1,TRBV5-8,CASSEGTSWNEQFF
TRBJ1-1,TRBV29-1,CSVEGGPDTTEAFF
TRBJ1-1,TRBV25-1,CASKTGETEAFF
TRBJ2-1,TRBV6-1,CASSEAAGSYNEQFF
TRBJ2-3,TRBV19,CASSLRTGGLDTQYF
TRBJ2-7,TRBV6-5,CASSSGKAPLEQYF
TRBJ2-1,TRBV19,CASSKRRTLGDNEQFF
TRBJ2-1,TRBV24-1,CATSDSGPTVSYNEQFF
TRBJ2-1,TRBV29-1,CSVEVTLAPYTEQFF
TRBJ2-5,TRBV28,CASRRLDRSRSGQETQYF
TRBJ1-2,TRBV28,CASSFTMRQGMGYTF
TRBJ2-5,TRBV14,CASSPILAGGETQYF
TRBJ2-3,TRBV6-2/TRBV6-3,CASTQGARGGLPTDTQYF
TRBJ2-7,TRBV20-1,CSASGRLRPEQYF
TRBJ1-2,TRBV28,CASSRPQGAYDGYTF
TRBJ1-2,TRBV29-1,CSVRDGGYGYTF
TRBJ2-5,TRBV5-4,CASRSSGGAEETQYF
TRBJ1-3,TRBV5-1,CASSLVGHTMMGNTIYF
TRBJ1-5,TRBV4-3,CASSQDRGAFQPQHF
TRBJ2-7,TRBV12-5,CASEGDTYEQYF
TRBJ2-5,TRBV30,CARRDRGLETQYF
TRBJ2-5,TRBV29-1,CSVVLGQDNQETQYF
TRBJ2-1,TRBV28,CASSWDRVNEQFF
TRBJ2-3,TRBV5-5,CASSISFSPDTQYF
TRBJ2-7,TRBV7-9,CASSTGTGRRPPYEQYF
TRBJ2-1,TRBV11-2,CASSRNSGVSYNEQFF
TRBJ2-1,TRBV7-9,CASWGANGEQFF
TRBJ1-1,TRBV4-1,CASSQGSLNTEAFF
TRBJ1-1,TRBV7-9,CASSLGTQGTLEAFF
TRBJ2-2,TRBV29-1,CSVVSGEDTGELFF
TRBJ1-1,TRBV5-1,CASSLGVGPNTEAFF
TRBJ2-1,TRBV29-1,CSVERVNEQFF
TRBJ2-2,TRBV7-9,CASSTGPRELFF
TRBJ2-1,TRBV6-5,CASSQRVYNEQFF